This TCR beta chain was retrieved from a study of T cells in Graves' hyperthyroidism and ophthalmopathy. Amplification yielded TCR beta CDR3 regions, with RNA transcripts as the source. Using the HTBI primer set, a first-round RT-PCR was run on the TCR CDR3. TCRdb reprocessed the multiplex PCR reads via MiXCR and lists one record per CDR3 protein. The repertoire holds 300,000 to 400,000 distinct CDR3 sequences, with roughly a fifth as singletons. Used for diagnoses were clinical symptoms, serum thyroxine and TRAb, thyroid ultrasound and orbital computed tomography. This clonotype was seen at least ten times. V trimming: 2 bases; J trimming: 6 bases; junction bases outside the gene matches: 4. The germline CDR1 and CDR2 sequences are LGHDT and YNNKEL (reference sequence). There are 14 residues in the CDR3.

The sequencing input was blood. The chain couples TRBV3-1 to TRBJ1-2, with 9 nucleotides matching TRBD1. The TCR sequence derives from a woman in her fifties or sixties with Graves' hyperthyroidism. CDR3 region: CASSQSYRGHGYTF. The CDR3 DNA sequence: TGTGCCAGCAGCCAATCATACAGGGGGCATGGCTACACCTTC.